The 13 T cell receptor beta chains presented below share a single source sample, sequenced in a study of naive and memory T cell subsets. An equimolar mix of two oligonucleotides served as the beta constant-region primer for TRBC1 and TRBC2. Ligated cDNA was amplified by four rounds of PCR with nested alpha and beta constant-region primers and SP2. TCRdb processed the UMI-ligation and nested PCR reads anew with MiXCR; each CDR3 protein has one entry. In the table there are 80,000 or so distinct CDR3 sequences, about 8.2% of which are singletons. The sequenced sample consisted of naive CD8+ T cells from blood. All receptors come from a human donor in good health.

This clonotype was seen many times. The gene calls are TRBV29-1 and TRBJ2-1; 7 nucleotides agree with TRBD2. Germline trimming cut 4 bases from V and 3 bases from J; bases unmatched to any gene: 6. The CDR3 consists of 14 residues. CDR1 is SQVTM, CDR2 ANQGSEA, per germline. CDR3 protein: CSVARRGYYNEQFF. The DNA of the CDR3 is TGCAGCGTTGCTCGGCGGGGGTACTACAATGAGCAGTTCTTC.

The chain employs TRBV9 and TRBJ2-1, with no clear D. V lost 0 bases, J lost 0 bases, and 16 bases lay in between. The germline CDR1 and CDR2 sequences are SGDLS and YYNGEE. The CDR3 is 18 residues long. CDR3 residues: CASSVATSGTGSYNEQFF. The CDR3 DNA sequence: TGTGCCAGCAGCGTAGCTACTTCCGGAACGGGCTCCTACAATGAGCAGTTCTTC.

The V gene is TRBV7-9, the J gene TRBJ1-2; 8 bases are shared with TRBD1. Per the germline V gene, CDR1 is SEHNR and CDR2 is FQNEAQ (reference sequence). The CDR3 consists of 13 residues. After removal of 5 bases from V and 5 bases from J, the junction contained 4 bases not matched to a gene. The CDR3 is CASSGQGGYGYTF. In DNA, the CDR3 is TGTGCCAGCAGCGGACAGGGCGGTTATGGCTACACCTTC.

This clonotype came up many times. The rearrangement uses TRBV6-2 or TRBV6-3 and TRBJ1-1; D gene uncertain. The CDR3 runs 13 residues. Trimming took 4 bases from V and 3 from J, leaving 9 bases between them. Germline V lookup: CDR1 MNHEY, CDR2 SVGEGT. The CDR3 here is CASSLIWDTEAFF. CDR3 DNA: TGTGCCAGCAGTTTGATTTGGGACACTGAAGCTTTCTTT.

This clonotype occurred many times. The V and J genes are TRBV7-8 and TRBJ2-5, with D possibly called TRBD1 or TRBD2 (6 bases each). The CDR3 consists of 15 residues. Trimming took 0 bases from V and 4 from J, leaving 12 bases between them. Germline lookup yields CDR1 SGHVS and CDR2 FQNEAQ. CDR3 nucleotides: TGTGCCAGCAGCTTAGCGCTGGGGGGCAGAGAGACCCAGTACTTC. It specifies CASSLALGGRETQYF.

The chain recombines TRBV6-1 with TRBJ2-1; TRBD2 might be the D (8 bases). CDR3 length: 18 amino acids. Trimming pared 1 base from V and 2 bases from J, leaving 18 bases between. Germline-derived CDR1 and CDR2 are MNHNS and SASEGT. The CDR3: CASSEVPGGTAAYNEQFF. CDR3 nucleotides: TGTGCCAGCAGTGAAGTCCCGGGGGGGACAGCGGCCTACAATGAGCAGTTCTTC.

This clonotype was observed at least ten times. This chain connects TRBV4-3 to TRBJ2-1, with 9 bases fitting TRBD2. CDR3 length equals 17 residues. The ends lost 0 bases at V and 7 bases at J; junction bases unmatched: 10. Germline CDR1 LGHNA, CDR2 YSLEER. CDR3 protein: CASSQDRSWRGGNEQFF. The CDR3 DNA reads as TGCGCCAGCAGCCAAGATCGGTCCTGGCGGGGGGGGAATGAGCAGTTCTTC.

The sample holds a few counts of this clonotype. This rearrangement joins TRBV20-1 to TRBJ2-1; 10 nucleotides line up with TRBD2. This CDR3 spans 15 amino acids. CDR1 and CDR2 from the germline V gene are DFQATT and SNEGSKA (reference sequence). Trimming at V came to 0 bases and at J to 4 bases, leaving 3 bases not matched to a gene. The CDR3 bases are TGCAGTGCTAGAGAAATACTAGCGGGATACAATGAGCAGTTCTTC. This translates into CSAREILAGYNEQFF.

This clonotype was seen repeatedly, ten times or more. The DNA for the CDR3 is TGTGCCACCGTGTTTGGGGCTGAAGCTTTCTTT. Protein sequence: CATVFGAEAFF. The V call is TRBV27, the J call TRBJ1-1; D is unresolved. With 10 bases removed from V and 6 bases from J, the gap between germline ends came to 12 bases. The CDR3 runs to 11 residues. Germline CDR1 is MNHEY and CDR2 is SMNVEV (reference sequence).

At least ten counts were recorded for this clonotype. The CDR3 DNA sequence: TGTGCCAGCAGTTTAAGTCCAGGGAGAGGTGAAGCTTTCTTT. Translated, it gives CASSLSPGRGEAFF. The chain recombines TRBV28 with TRBJ1-1, with D possibly matching TRBD1 (5 bases). CDR1 is MDHEN and CDR2 is SYDVKM in the germline V gene. The CDR3 sequence is 14 residues long. V lost 2 bases and J lost 7, with 14 bases in between.

In this sample, this clonotype is medium-sized. This chain links TRBV18 with TRBJ2-7; tentative D call: TRBD2 (6 bases). The CDR3 sequence is 13 residues long. Per germline, CDR1 KGHSH and CDR2 LQKENI. The V and J ends lost 0 bases and 3 bases respectively, with 6 bases between them. CDR3 amino acids: CASSPPTSYEQYF. CDR3 bases: TGTGCCAGCTCACCACCGACTAGCTACGAGCAGTACTTC. Full variable domain (rest looked up from reference TRBV18 and TRBJ2-7): NAGVMQNPRHLVRRRGQEARLRCSPMKGHSHVYWYRQLPEEGLKFMVYLQKENIIDESGMPKERFSAEFPKEGPSILRIQQVVRGDSAAYFCASSPPTSYEQYFGPGTRLTVT.

The V call is TRBV10-3, the J call TRBJ2-7; 7 bases align to TRBD1. The CDR3 extends over 15 amino acids. Germline loops: CDR1 ENHRY, CDR2 SYGVKD. The J segment lost 5 bases and the V segment lost 4 bases, leaving 11 bases of the junction unmatched. The DNA for the CDR3 is TGTGCCATCAGTGGCCCCAGGACAGGAGCCAACGAGCAGTACTTC. Protein: CAISGPRTGANEQYF.

This clonotype has more than one count but fewer than ten. This rearrangement joins TRBV10-1 to TRBJ2-7; the D gene is possibly TRBD2 (6 bases). Germline V gene sequence: CDR1 WNHNN, CDR2 SYGVQD (reference sequence). V lost 3 bases and J lost 2, with 17 bases in between. CDR3 length: 16 residues. The DNA for the CDR3 is TGCGCCAGCAGTGACCCTAAGGGGCCGGGGGCCTACGAGCAGTACTTC. This sequence encodes CASSDPKGPGAYEQYF.